A selection of T cell receptor beta chains follows, all from one sample in a study of shared clonotypes between healthy human individuals. Profiling relied on immunoSEQ multiplex PCR, and the TCRdb table lists in-frame clones only, not all of them. The sample lists some 1 million clones; about 75% were seen once. The specimen was memory CD4+ T cells sorted from blood. Receptor source: a man aged 18-30 years in good health. Both conserved end residues are part of each CDR3. A D gene is named only where the DNA matches it firmly. Size tells how often a clone was seen (once, few, many) or the class of an expanded clone, and some rows leave it out.

V	J	size	D	CDR3	DNA
TRBV27	TRBJ1-1	NA	NA	CASSKTANTEAFF	TGTGCCAGCAGCAAGACAGCTAACACTGAAGCTTTCTTT
TRBV2	TRBJ1-1	once	NA	CASLTGFTEAFF	TGTGCCAGCTTAACAGGGTTCACTGAAGCTTTCTTT
TRBV30	TRBJ2-3	NA	NA	CAWTGGTDTQYF	TGTGCCTGGACAGGGGGCACAGATACGCAGTATTTT
TRBV6-1	TRBJ2-1	NA	TRBD2	CASSDGGGYNEQFF	TGTGCCAGCAGTGACGGCGGGGGGTACAATGAGCAGTTCTTC
TRBV5-6	TRBJ2-2	NA	NA	CASSRAATSTGELFF	TGTGCCAGCAGCCGGGCGGCTACTAGCACCGGGGAGCTGTTTTTT
TRBV2	TRBJ2-1	NA	TRBD2	CASAKTGGRSEQFF	TGTGCCAGCGCGAAGACGGGAGGGCGGAGTGAGCAGTTCTTC
TRBV28	TRBJ1-2	NA	TRBD1	CASSLFSQTGSLAGYTF	TGTGCCAGCAGTTTATTTTCTCAGACAGGGAGTCTCGCTGGCTACACCTTC
TRBV5-6	TRBJ1-3	few	TRBD1	CASSFGQGFFSGNTIYF	TGTGCCAGCAGCTTTGGACAGGGATTCTTCTCTGGAAACACCATATATTTT
TRBV5-1	TRBJ1-1	NA	NA	CASSLDGTNTEAFF	TGCGCCAGCAGCTTGGACGGAACTAACACTGAAGCTTTCTTT
TRBV11-2	TRBJ2-7	NA	NA	CASSLFNEQYF	TGTGCCAGCAGCTTATTCAACGAGCAGTACTTC
TRBV18	TRBJ1-5	NA	TRBD1	CASSPRSLGQGVLQPQHF	TGTGCCAGCTCACCAAGGTCGCTGGGACAGGGGGTTCTTCAGCCCCAGCATTTT